These T cell receptor beta chains were read from a single sample in a study of blood T cell repertoires in COVID-19. Using immunoSEQ multiplex PCR, the repertoire was profiled, and TCRdb retains in-frame clones only, with some absent. The sample shows around 250,000 clones, 70% to 90% of them seen only once. Input material: peripheral blood. These receptors all come from a human donor in a cohort sampled during active COVID-19. Both conserved end residues are part of each CDR3. The D gene is left open where the match is weak. Clone size is not always given. Where it is, it says once, few, many or a class for expanded clones.

j_gene | v_gene | abundance | d_gene | CDR3nt | CDR3aa
TRBJ1-2 | TRBV7-8 | once | . | TGTGCCAGCAGCTTAGGCGGGACCACCTCTTCCTCGGGCGGCTACACCTTC | CASSLGGTTSSSGGYTF
TRBJ2-7 | TRBV5-1 | . | TRBD1 | TGCGCCAGCAGCTTCCGGGACAGCCCTCCGGGAGAGCAGTACTTC | CASSFRDSPPGEQYF
TRBJ2-3 | TRBV5-1 | . | . | TGCGCCAGCAGCTTAGGGGGTGCCACAGATACGCAGTATTTT | CASSLGGATDTQYF
TRBJ2-1 | TRBV7-6 | . | TRBD2 | TGTGCCAGCAGCTTAATACTAGCGGGGGGCAATGAGCAGTTCTTC | CASSLILAGGNEQFF
TRBJ2-5 | TRBV7-2 | . | TRBD2 | TGTGCCAGCAGTTCGGCTAGCGGGGGACAAGAGACCCAGTACTTC | CASSSASGGQETQYF
TRBJ2-3 | TRBV7-3 | once | . | TGTGCCAGCAGCTTACGACTTACCACAGATACGCAGTATTTT | CASSLRLTTDTQYF
TRBJ2-1 | TRBV29-1 | . | . | TGCAGCGTTCCCGGCAGCGCACCCTACAATGAGCAGTTCTTC | CSVPGSAPYNEQFF
TRBJ1-1 | TRBV29-1 | . | . | TGCAGCTACTGGGACTTGAACACTGAAGCTTTCTTT | CSYWDLNTEAFF
TRBJ2-1 | TRBV3-1/TRBV3-2 | few | TRBD2 | TGTGCCAGCAGCCAGGCCCCTGATGCGGGGGAGAGAAATGAGCAGTTCTTC | CASSQAPDAGERNEQFF
TRBJ1-1 | TRBV30 | . | . | TGTGCCCGCCGAGGTGGATTGAACACTGAAGCTTTCTTT | CARRGGLNTEAFF
TRBJ1-2 | TRBV4-3 | once | . | TGCGCCAGCAGCCCCCTAGTAGCCCGAGGAGACTATGGCTACACCTTC | CASSPLVARGDYGYTF
TRBJ2-2 | TRBV27 | . | TRBD2 | TGTGCCAGCAGTTTAGAGGGGACTAGCGGTACCGGGGAGCTGTTTTTT | CASSLEGTSGTGELFF
TRBJ2-5 | TRBV5-4 | . | TRBD2 | TGTGCCAGCAGCCGATCATCTGGGACTAGCGGGGGGCTGGGGGAGACCCAGTACTTC | CASSRSSGTSGGLGETQYF
TRBJ2-3 | TRBV27 | . | . | TGTGCCAGTAGTCCCACAGAAAGAGATACGCAGTATTTT | CASSPTERDTQYF
TRBJ1-1 | TRBV6-5 | . | TRBD1 | TGTGCCAGCAGGGATGGACAGGTTCGGGCCGCTTTCTTT | CASRDGQVRAAFF
TRBJ2-7 | TRBV18 | . | TRBD1 | TGTGCCAGCTCACCAGAGGCAGGGGGACCCGCTGGGCAGTACTTC | CASSPEAGGPAGQYF
TRBJ1-2 | TRBV9 | . | . | TGTGCCAGCAGCGTAGCAGGGAGGGATGGCTACACCTTC | CASSVAGRDGYTF
TRBJ2-2 | TRBV27 | . | TRBD1 | TGTGCCAGCAGGTGGACAGGGTCCTTCTCCGGGGAGCTGTTTTTT | CASRWTGSFSGELFF
TRBJ1-4 | TRBV5-8 | once | TRBD1 | TGTGCCAGCAGCGTCGGACAGGCGGGGAATGAAAAACTGTTTTTT | CASSVGQAGNEKLFF
TRBJ1-3 | TRBV4-2 | . | TRBD1 | TGTGCCAGCAGCCGCTCCGGGACAGCCTCTGGAAACACCATATATTTT | CASSRSGTASGNTIYF
TRBJ1-4 | TRBV4-3 | . | TRBD1 | TGCGCCAGCAGCCAGGAGCAGGGGGTCTATGAAAAACTGTTTTTT | CASSQEQGVYEKLFF
TRBJ2-3 | TRBV5-1 | . | TRBD2 | TGCGCCAGCAGCTGGACTAGCGGAAGCACAGATACGCAGTATTTT | CASSWTSGSTDTQYF
TRBJ1-1 | TRBV2 | . | . | TGTGCCAGCAGGCAGGGGAGATTGGTAGCTGAAGCTTTCTTT | CASRQGRLVAEAFF
TRBJ1-1 | TRBV5-1 | . | . | TGCGCCAGCAGCACGGAGGGGTTGGGGAGCTCAGCAGAGACTGAAGCTTTCTTT | CASSTEGLGSSAETEAFF
TRBJ2-7 | TRBV5-8 | . | . | TGTGCCAGCAACTACAGGTCCTCCTCCTACGAGCAGTACTTC | CASNYRSSSYEQYF
TRBJ2-3 | TRBV6-2/TRBV6-3 | . | . | TGTGCCAGCAGTTCCGCAAAAACTCTCACAGATACGCAGTATTTT | CASSSAKTLTDTQYF
TRBJ1-1 | TRBV9 | . | TRBD1 | TGTGCCAGCAGCGTAGGAACAGGGGGCAACACTGAAGCTTTCTTT | CASSVGTGGNTEAFF
TRBJ1-1 | TRBV6-5 | . | . | TGTGCCAGCAGTTCTGTTACAGGCTCTGGCACTGAAGCTTTCTTT | CASSSVTGSGTEAFF
TRBJ2-7 | TRBV7-9 | few | TRBD2 | TGTGCCAGCAGCCCGAGGCCCGGGACTAGCGGCCTAAAGGCCTACGAGCAGTACTTC | CASSPRPGTSGLKAYEQYF
TRBJ2-7 | TRBV3-1/TRBV3-2 | . | TRBD2 | TGTGCCAGCAGCCAAGATGCAGCGGGGCCCTACGAGCAGTACTTC | CASSQDAAGPYEQYF
TRBJ2-7 | TRBV27 | . | . | TGTGCCAGCAGTTTTTCGGGACTCCTAAATCCGGAGCAGTACTTC | CASSFSGLLNPEQYF
TRBJ1-1 | TRBV19 | . | . | TGTGCCAGTAGTATAGTTCCAGGGGTTAACACTGAAGCTTTCTTT | CASSIVPGVNTEAFF